The 31 T cell receptor beta chains below come from one sample, sequenced in a study of control samples from healthy donors and cancer patients. Clones were sequenced by immunoSEQ multiplex PCR, and TCRdb holds only the in-frame ones, with some missing. The table records about 130,000 clones, around 90% of them present only once. The sequenced sample was blood. The receptors originated from a man aged 18 to 30 in good health.

The chain links TRBV6-2 or TRBV6-3 to TRBJ1-6; tentative D call: TRBD1 (5 bases). Per the germline V gene, CDR1 is MNHEY and CDR2 is SVGEGT. The CDR3 spans 17 residues. Trimming pared 6 bases from V and 0 bases from J, leaving 15 bases between. The DNA for the CDR3 is TGTGCCAGCAGCCCTCGGGGGACGAGCTCCTATAATTCACCCCTCCACTTT. Protein product: CASSPRGTSSYNSPLHF.

The chain couples TRBV6-1 to TRBJ2-3; D ambiguous. Trimming stripped 3 bases from V and 9 bases from J, with 10 bases between. Germline V gene lookup returns CDR1 MNHNS and CDR2 SASEGT. The CDR3 has 12 amino acids. CDR3 nucleotide sequence: TGTGCCAGCAGTGACCCAGCGAACACGCAGTATTTT. It encodes CASSDPANTQYF.

The chain combines TRBV7-9 with TRBJ2-1, with D perhaps TRBD1 or TRBD2 (6 bases each). The CDR3 spans 15 residues. The V gene lost 8 bases and the J gene lost 5 bases, with 19 bases spanning the gap. Germline-derived CDR1 and CDR2 are SEHNR and FQNEAQ (reference sequence). The CDR3 reads CASAGWGRSNNEQFF. The CDR3 region has the DNA TGTGCCAGCGCGGGGTGGGGGCGTTCGAACAATGAGCAGTTCTTC.

The chain employs TRBV20-1 and TRBJ1-6; 7 bases agree with TRBD1. The CDR3 has 14 residues. V was pared by 3 bases and J by 9 bases, with 8 bases of the junction left unmatched. The V gene's germline CDR1 is DFQATT and CDR2 SNEGSKA (reference sequence). This CDR3 is CSASEGQSGSPLHF. In nucleotides, the CDR3 is TGCAGTGCTAGTGAGGGACAGTCCGGTTCACCCCTCCACTTT.

J is TRBJ2-1 and V is TRBV4-2; possibly TRBD2 for D (6 bases). The V gene lost 0 bases and the J gene lost 6 bases, with 18 bases spanning the gap. The germline gives CDR1 LGHNA, CDR2 YNFKEQ. The CDR3 extends over 17 amino acids. DNA for the CDR3: TGTGCCAGCAGCCAAGAGGGAGGCACTAGGGGTTTCAATGAGCAGTTCTTC. It is translated as CASSQEGGTRGFNEQFF.

The V gene is TRBV29-1, the J gene TRBJ1-1; perhaps TRBD1 as D (5 bases). The CDR3 has 12 amino acids. V gave up 2 bases and J gave up 6 bases, with 10 bases separating them. The germline V gene encodes CDR1 SQVTM and CDR2 ANQGSEA. This chain's CDR3 is CSVELGTAEAFF. CDR3 nucleotide sequence: TGCAGCGTTGAACTAGGGACGGCTGAAGCTTTCTTT. The variable domain in full, completed from reference TRBV29-1 and TRBJ1-1, reads SAVISQKPSRDICQRGTSLTIQCQVDSQVTMMFWYRQQPGQSLTLIATANQGSEATYESGFVIDKFPISRPNLTFSTLTVSNMSPEDSSIYLCSVELGTAEAFFGQGTRLTVV.

V is TRBV3-1 (or the pseudogene TRBV3-2) and J is TRBJ1-2; D is unresolved. Trimming left V 0 bases short and J 4 bases short, with 12 bases between. The CDR3 is 15 residues long. Germline V gene lookup returns CDR1 LGHDT and CDR2 YNNKEL (reference sequence). The CDR3 sequence: CASSQDYRLSYGYTF. CDR3 nucleotides: TGTGCCAGCAGCCAAGACTATCGATTATCCTATGGCTACACCTTC.

The chain carries TRBV30 and TRBJ1-2; D not resolved. The CDR3 runs 14 residues. The V gene lost 5 bases and the J gene lost 4 bases, with 17 bases spanning the gap. In germline, CDR1 is GTSNPN, CDR2 SVGIG (reference sequence). The CDR3 is CAWGEGPTSYGYTF. CDR3 coding DNA: TGTGCCTGGGGGGAAGGACCGACCTCCTATGGCTACACCTTC.

V is TRBV6-2 or TRBV6-3 and J is TRBJ2-2, with D perhaps matching TRBD1 (6 bases). Germline V gives CDR1 MNHEY, CDR2 SVGEGT. The V end was cut by 2 bases, the J end by 5 bases, with 12 bases between. CDR3 length: 15 residues. The CDR3 nucleotides read TGTGCCAGCAGTTACCCCGGGACAAGAACCGGGGAGCTGTTTTTT. Its translation is CASSYPGTRTGELFF.

Details on this clone: Other DNA sequences from this sample encode an identical CDR3 as well. The chain combines TRBV10-3 with TRBJ1-1; 8 bases match TRBD1. V was pared by 6 bases and J by 1 base, with 7 bases of the junction left unmatched. CDR1 is ENHRY, CDR2 SYGVKD, per germline. This CDR3 spans 15 amino acids. For the CDR3, the DNA is TGTGCCATCAGCGACGCCGGGACAGGGAACACTGAAGCTTTCTTT. The encoded protein is CAISDAGTGNTEAFF.

The V call is TRBV2, the J call TRBJ1-5; D is ambiguous. In germline, CDR1 is SNHLY, CDR2 FYNNEI. V lost 5 bases and J 3 bases, leaving 5 bases between the germline ends. CDR3 length: 12 residues. CDR3 coding DNA: TGTGCCAGCAGTTGGATCAATCAGCCCCAGCATTTT. It specifies CASSWINQPQHF.

This chain joins TRBV5-1 and TRBJ1-1; possibly TRBD1 for D (5 bases). This CDR3 is built from 14 residues. Germline values: CDR1 SGHRS, CDR2 YFSETQ. The V end was cut by 0 bases, the J end by 4 bases, with 10 bases between. CDR3 region: CASSLVAGGTEAFF. CDR3 in DNA: TGCGCCAGCAGCTTGGTAGCGGGGGGCACTGAAGCTTTCTTT.

This chain uses TRBV28 with TRBJ1-4, with D tentatively TRBD1 (6 bases). Trimming removed 3 bases from V and 4 bases from J, with 9 bases in between. Germline CDR1 is MDHEN and CDR2 is SYDVKM. This CDR3 has 14 residues. CDR3 bases: TGTGCCAGCAGTTTGCAGGGGCTTAATGAAAAACTGTTTTTT. It specifies CASSLQGLNEKLFF.

V is TRBV5-1 and J is TRBJ1-5; tentatively, D is TRBD1 (6 bases). This CDR3 has 15 residues. V was trimmed by 3 bases and J by 0 bases, leaving 10 bases between them. Germline CDR1 reads SGHRS; CDR2 reads YFSETQ. CDR3: CASSSNRDSNQPQHF. The CDR3 nucleotides read TGCGCCAGCAGCTCCAACAGGGATAGCAATCAGCCCCAGCATTTT.

This clone was observed a single time. This chain uses TRBV11-2 with TRBJ2-3, with D possibly being TRBD1 (6 bases). V was shortened by 0 bases and J by 2 bases, with 12 bases between the two germline ends. Germline lookup yields CDR1 SGHAT and CDR2 FQNNGV. CDR3 size: 16 residues. CDR3 region: CASSLDEGVYTDTQYF. The CDR3, as DNA: TGTGCCAGCAGCTTAGACGAGGGGGTATACACAGATACGCAGTATTTT.

The chain employs TRBV30 and TRBJ2-7; 10 nucleotides line up with TRBD1. This CDR3 comprises 18 residues. J lost 2 bases, V lost 3 bases, and 16 bases had no gene match. Germline V gene sequence: CDR1 GTSNPN, CDR2 SVGIG (reference sequence). The CDR3 spells CAWSYSPAGTGATYEQYF. CDR3 DNA: TGTGCCTGGAGCTATTCCCCAGCCGGGACAGGGGCAACCTACGAGCAGTACTTC.

The CDR3 nucleotides read TGTGCCACCAGTGATCCGGGACAGGGAAGAAGCAATGAGCAGTTCTTC. Translation gives CATSDPGQGRSNEQFF. The chain combines TRBV24-1 with TRBJ2-1; 9 bases fit TRBD1. Germline trimming cut 3 bases from V and 6 bases from J; bases unmatched to any gene: 8. CDR3 length: 16 residues. Germline V lookup: CDR1 KGHDR, CDR2 SFDVKD.

The chain combines TRBV6-5 with TRBJ1-5, with TRBD1 as a possible D gene (6 bases). The CDR3 length is 13 residues. Per germline, CDR1 MNHEY and CDR2 SVGAGI. Trimming removed 7 bases at V and 2 bases at J, with 9 bases between. CDR3 sequence: CASTGDGNQPQHF. DNA for the CDR3: TGTGCCAGCACAGGGGATGGCAATCAGCCCCAGCATTTT.

The chain is built from TRBV7-6 and TRBJ1-1; weak D call: TRBD1 (6 bases). The germline gives CDR1 SGHVS, CDR2 FNYEAQ. Trimming left V 1 base short and J 0 bases short, with 12 bases between. The CDR3 extends over 16 amino acids. The CDR3 region has the DNA TGTGCCAGCAGCTTAGAGGCAGGGGCCATGAACACTGAAGCTTTCTTT. Translating gives CASSLEAGAMNTEAFF.

V is TRBV6-1 and J is TRBJ1-1, with 9 bases aligning to TRBD1. This CDR3 is built from 14 residues. CDR1 is MNHNS, CDR2 SASEGT, per germline. V lost 3 bases, J lost 5 bases, and 4 bases stayed unmatched. This CDR3 is CASSEGQGETEAFF. The CDR3 DNA reads TGTGCCAGCAGTGAGGGACAGGGAGAGACTGAAGCTTTCTTT.

This clone has only one observation. This sequence joins TRBV5-5 and TRBJ1-1; maybe TRBD1 (5 bases). Trimming took off 5 bases at V and 4 bases at J, with 9 bases between the two ends. This CDR3 is built from 12 residues. Germline V gives CDR1 SGHKS, CDR2 YYEKEE (reference sequence). CDR3 region: CASSVGPTEAFF. The CDR3 DNA follows: TGTGCCAGCAGTGTGGGGCCCACTGAAGCTTTCTTT.

V and J are TRBV18 and TRBJ1-1; TRBD1 matches at 9 bases. This CDR3 has 18 amino acids. J gave up 1 base and V 3 bases, and 12 bases lay outside the gene matches. Per the germline V gene, CDR1 is KGHSH and CDR2 is LQKENI. Here the CDR3 reads CASSPGGDRGGTNTEAFF. The CDR3 DNA reads as TGTGCCAGCTCACCCGGCGGAGACAGGGGGGGAACGAACACTGAAGCTTTCTTT.

V is TRBV10-1 and J is TRBJ2-1; D possibly matches TRBD1 or TRBD2 (6 bases each). CDR3 length equals 14 residues. Germline-derived CDR1 and CDR2 are WNHNN and SYGVQD (reference sequence). V was shortened by 3 bases and J by 8 bases, with 14 bases between the two germline ends. The CDR3 coding sequence is TGCGCCAGCAGTGAAGGGGCCGGGGGCCATGAGCAGTTCTTC. It encodes CASSEGAGGHEQFF.

The V and J genes are TRBV5-1 and TRBJ2-3, with D unresolved. Trimming took off 2 bases at V and 0 bases at J, with 10 bases between the two ends. CDR3 length: 15 amino acids. Germline V CDR1 and CDR2: SGHRS, YFSETQ. CDR3 nucleotides: TGCGCCAGCAGCTTTAACCCCCTTAGCACAGATACGCAGTATTTT. This gives the protein CASSFNPLSTDTQYF.

The chain carries TRBV24-1 and TRBJ2-1, with 10 positions matching TRBD2. This CDR3 is 16 amino acids long. V lost 3 bases, J lost 6 bases, and 7 bases stayed unmatched. Germline V gene sequence: CDR1 KGHDR, CDR2 SFDVKD. The CDR3 protein is CATSDQRGGRGNEQFF. CDR3 DNA: TGTGCCACCAGTGATCAGCGGGGGGGAAGGGGCAATGAGCAGTTCTTC.

CDR3 in DNA: TGTGCCAGCAGCCGTGAAAACCAAGAGACCCAGTACTTC. This gives the protein CASSRENQETQYF. The chain couples TRBV12-3 or TRBV12-4 to TRBJ2-5; no clear D gene. The V gene lost 6 bases and the J gene lost 0 bases, with 8 bases spanning the gap. This CDR3 has 13 residues.

CDR3 amino acids: CASSFSGFGGYTF. In DNA form, the CDR3 reads TGTGCCAGCAGCTTTTCAGGGTTTGGAGGCTACACCTTC. This chain joins TRBV14 and TRBJ1-2, with D possibly TRBD1 on 5 matching bases. V lost 5 bases to trimming and J lost 8 bases, with 15 bases between them. CDR1 and CDR2 (germline): SGHDN, FVKESK. This CDR3 has 13 amino acids.

The rearrangement joins TRBV2 to TRBJ1-5, with D hard to call. The V end was cut by 5 bases, the J end by 5 bases, with 13 bases between. The CDR3 has 14 amino acids. Per germline, CDR1 SNHLY and CDR2 FYNNEI. CDR3: CASSHLIPHQPQHF. The CDR3 nucleotides are TGTGCCAGCAGTCATTTGATTCCACATCAGCCCCAGCATTTT.

This clone was counted between two and nine times. The CDR3 DNA reads TGTGCCAGCAGCTTCGGACCCGGGGAGACCCAGTACTTC. It is translated as CASSFGPGETQYF. This chain joins TRBV7-3 and TRBJ2-5; no firm D call. The CDR3 is 13 residues long. The germline V gene encodes CDR1 SGHTA and CDR2 FQGTGA. Trimming removed 3 bases at V and 5 bases at J, with 10 bases between.

This chain connects TRBV4-1 to TRBJ1-5, with 10 bases lining up with TRBD1. This CDR3 comprises 16 residues. The junction had 6 bases not matched to a gene; V was cut back by 1 base and J by 6 bases. Germline assignment: CDR1 MGHRA and CDR2 YSYEKL. CDR3 region: CASSQAPDRGLQPQHF. For the CDR3, the DNA is TGCGCCAGCAGCCAAGCCCCCGACAGGGGGCTTCAGCCCCAGCATTTT.

The chain links TRBV5-1 to TRBJ2-7, with D hard to call. The CDR3 totals 12 residues. Trimming stripped 4 bases from V and 2 bases from J, with 7 bases between. Germline CDR1 SGHRS, CDR2 YFSETQ. The CDR3 DNA follows: TGCGCCAGCAGCAACTCAGCCTACGAGCAGTACTTC. Translated, it gives CASSNSAYEQYF.